This TCR beta chain came from a study of blood T cell repertoires in COVID-19. Overall study: In each case, the material was cDNA or gDNA derived from T cells, B-cell-depleted T cells, or PBMCs.

Only in-frame clones appear in the TCRdb table, and some are missing; sequencing was by immunoSEQ multiplex PCR. Among around 99,000 clones listed, 79% were seen once. Germline loops: CDR1 MDHEN, CDR2 SYDVKM. Trimming pared 5 bases from V and 3 bases from J, leaving 13 bases between. The CDR3 is 14 residues long. Input material: peripheral blood. The chain couples TRBV28 to TRBJ1-2, with D tentatively TRBD1 (5 bases). The sequence was obtained from a woman aged 80 or over with active or convalescent COVID-19. The CDR3 coding sequence is TGTGCCAGCAGTGTGGCAGGGAACCACTATGGCTACACCTTC. As protein: CASSVAGNHYGYTF.